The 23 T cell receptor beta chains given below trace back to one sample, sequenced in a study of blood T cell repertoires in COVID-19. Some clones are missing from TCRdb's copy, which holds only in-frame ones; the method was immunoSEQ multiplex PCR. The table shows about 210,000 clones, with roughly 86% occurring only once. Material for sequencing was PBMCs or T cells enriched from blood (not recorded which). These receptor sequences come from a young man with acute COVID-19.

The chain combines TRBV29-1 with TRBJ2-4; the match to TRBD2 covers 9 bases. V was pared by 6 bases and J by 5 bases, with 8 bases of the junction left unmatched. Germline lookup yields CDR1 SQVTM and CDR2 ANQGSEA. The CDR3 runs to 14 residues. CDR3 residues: CSVAPRLAENIQYF. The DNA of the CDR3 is TGCAGCGTCGCACCACGACTAGCGGAAAACATTCAGTACTTC.

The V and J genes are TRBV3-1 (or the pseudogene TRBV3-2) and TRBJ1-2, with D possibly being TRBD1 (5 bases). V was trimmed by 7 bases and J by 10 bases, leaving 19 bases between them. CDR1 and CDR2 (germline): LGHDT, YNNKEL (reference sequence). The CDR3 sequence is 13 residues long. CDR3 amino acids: CASTTAQGRNYTF. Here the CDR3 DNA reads TGTGCCAGCACCACCGCCCAGGGCAGAAACTACACCTTC.

CDR3 in DNA: TGTGCCAGCAGCTTAGATCTTGGGGCAGGGAAAAAAAATGAGCAGTTCTTC. It is translated as CASSLDLGAGKKNEQFF. The chain links TRBV11-2 to TRBJ2-1; perhaps TRBD1 as D (5 bases). In germline, CDR1 is SGHAT, CDR2 FQNNGV. With 0 bases removed from V and 7 bases from J, the gap between germline ends came to 19 bases. The CDR3 runs 17 residues.

The CDR3 bases are TGCAGTGCTAGTGCTCGGACAGGCCGCTCCTACGAGCAGTACTTC. Its translation is CSASARTGRSYEQYF. This chain connects TRBV20-1 to TRBJ2-7, with TRBD1 matching over 7 bases. The CDR3 consists of 15 residues. In germline, CDR1 is DFQATT, CDR2 SNEGSKA (reference sequence). V trimming: 3 bases; J trimming: 0 bases; junction bases outside the gene matches: 8.

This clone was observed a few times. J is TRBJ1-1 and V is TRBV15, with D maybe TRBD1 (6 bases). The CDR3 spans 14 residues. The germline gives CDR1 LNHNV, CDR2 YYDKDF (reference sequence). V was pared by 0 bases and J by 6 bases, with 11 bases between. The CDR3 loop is CATSRDRGRAEAFF. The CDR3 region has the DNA TGTGCCACCAGCAGAGACAGGGGAAGAGCTGAAGCTTTCTTT.

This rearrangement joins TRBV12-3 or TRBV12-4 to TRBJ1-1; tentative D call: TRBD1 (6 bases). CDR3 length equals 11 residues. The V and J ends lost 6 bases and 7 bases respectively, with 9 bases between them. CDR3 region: CASRRTDEAFF. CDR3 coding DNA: TGTGCCAGCAGGCGGACAGATGAAGCTTTCTTT.

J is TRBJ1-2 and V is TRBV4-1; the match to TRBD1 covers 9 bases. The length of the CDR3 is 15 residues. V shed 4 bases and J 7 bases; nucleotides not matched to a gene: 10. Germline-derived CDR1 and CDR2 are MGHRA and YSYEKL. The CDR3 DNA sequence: TGCGCCAGCAGCCGAAAGACAGGGGGTACTGCTGGCTACACCTTC. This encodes CASSRKTGGTAGYTF.

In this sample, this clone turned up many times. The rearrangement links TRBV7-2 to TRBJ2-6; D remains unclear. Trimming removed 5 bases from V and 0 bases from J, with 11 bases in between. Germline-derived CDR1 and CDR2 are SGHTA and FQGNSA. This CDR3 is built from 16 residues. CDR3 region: CASSPRVLSGANVLTF. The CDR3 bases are TGTGCCAGCAGCCCCCGGGTCCTCTCTGGGGCCAACGTCCTGACTTTC.

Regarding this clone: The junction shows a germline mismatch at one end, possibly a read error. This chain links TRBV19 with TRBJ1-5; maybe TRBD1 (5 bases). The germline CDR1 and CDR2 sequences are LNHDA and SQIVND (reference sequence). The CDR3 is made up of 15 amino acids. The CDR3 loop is CASRAWQGIDQPQHF. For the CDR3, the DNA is TGTGCTAGTAGGGCGTGGCAGGGAATCGATCAGCCCCAGCATTTT.

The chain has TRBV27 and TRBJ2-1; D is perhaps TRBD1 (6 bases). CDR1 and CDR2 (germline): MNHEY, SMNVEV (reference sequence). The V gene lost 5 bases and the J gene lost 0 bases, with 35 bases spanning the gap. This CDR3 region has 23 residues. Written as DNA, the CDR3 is TGTGCCAGCAGTGTAACCGGACTTCGTCGCACGACAGGCCCGATGAGCTCCTACAATGAGCAGTTCTTC. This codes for CASSVTGLRRTTGPMSSYNEQFF.

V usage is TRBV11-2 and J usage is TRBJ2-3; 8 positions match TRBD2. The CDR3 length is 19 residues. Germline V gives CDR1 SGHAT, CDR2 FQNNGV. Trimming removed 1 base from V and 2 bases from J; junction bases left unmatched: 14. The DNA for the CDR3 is TGTGCCAGCAGCTTAGTGTCCGTTGCGGCGGGAGGCAACACAGATACGCAGTATTTT. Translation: CASSLVSVAAGGNTDTQYF.

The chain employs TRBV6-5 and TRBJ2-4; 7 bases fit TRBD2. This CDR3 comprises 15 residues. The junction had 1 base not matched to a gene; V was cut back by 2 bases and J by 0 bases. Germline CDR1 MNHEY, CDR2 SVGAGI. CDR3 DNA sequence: TGTGCCAGCAGTTACGGGAGGGTAGCCAAAAACATTCAGTACTTC. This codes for CASSYGRVAKNIQYF.

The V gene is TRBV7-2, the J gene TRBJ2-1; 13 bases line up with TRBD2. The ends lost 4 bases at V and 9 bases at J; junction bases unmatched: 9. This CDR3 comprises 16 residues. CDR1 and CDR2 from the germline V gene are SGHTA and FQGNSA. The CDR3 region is CASSYNGLAGVGEQFF. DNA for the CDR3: TGTGCCAGCAGCTACAACGGACTAGCGGGAGTGGGTGAGCAGTTCTTC. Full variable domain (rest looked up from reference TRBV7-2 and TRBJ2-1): GAGVSQSPSNKVTEKGKDVELRCDPISGHTALYWYRQSLGQGLEFLIYFQGNSAPDKSGLPSDRFSAERTGGSVSTLTIQRTQQEDSAVYLCASSYNGLAGVGEQFFGPGTRLTVL.

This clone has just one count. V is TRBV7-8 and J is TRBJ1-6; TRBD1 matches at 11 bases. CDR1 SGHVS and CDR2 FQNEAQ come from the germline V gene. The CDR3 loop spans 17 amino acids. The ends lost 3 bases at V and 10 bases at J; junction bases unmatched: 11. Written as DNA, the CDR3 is TGTGCCAGCAGCTTCCCCTTCGGGACAGGGGGTGAATCACCCCTCCACTTT. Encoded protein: CASSFPFGTGGESPLHF. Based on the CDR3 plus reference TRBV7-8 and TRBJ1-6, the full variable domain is GAGVSQSPRYKVAKRGQDVALRCDPISGHVSLFWYQQALGQGPEFLTYFQNEAQLDKSGLPSDRFFAERPEGSVSTLKIQRTQQEDSAVYLCASSFPFGTGGESPLHFGNGTRLTVT.

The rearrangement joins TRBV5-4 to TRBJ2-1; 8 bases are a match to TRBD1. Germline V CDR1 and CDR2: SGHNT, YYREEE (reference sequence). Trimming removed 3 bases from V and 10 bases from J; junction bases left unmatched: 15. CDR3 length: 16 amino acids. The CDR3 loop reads CASSSSGTGANYEQFF. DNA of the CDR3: TGTGCCAGCAGCTCGTCCGGGACAGGAGCCAACTACGAGCAGTTCTTC.

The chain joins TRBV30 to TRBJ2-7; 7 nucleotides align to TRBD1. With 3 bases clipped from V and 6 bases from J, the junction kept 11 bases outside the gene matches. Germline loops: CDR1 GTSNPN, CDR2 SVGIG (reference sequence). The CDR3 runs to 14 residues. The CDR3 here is CAWRDPGTVTEQYF. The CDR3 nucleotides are TGTGCCTGGAGAGATCCTGGGACAGTGACCGAGCAGTACTTC.

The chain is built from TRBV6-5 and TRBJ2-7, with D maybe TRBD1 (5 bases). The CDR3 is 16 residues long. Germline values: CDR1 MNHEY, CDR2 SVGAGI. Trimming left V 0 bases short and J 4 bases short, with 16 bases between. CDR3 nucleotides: TGTGCCAGCAGTTACTCTTGGCAGGGTCCCCCGTACGAGCAGTACTTC. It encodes CASSYSWQGPPYEQYF.

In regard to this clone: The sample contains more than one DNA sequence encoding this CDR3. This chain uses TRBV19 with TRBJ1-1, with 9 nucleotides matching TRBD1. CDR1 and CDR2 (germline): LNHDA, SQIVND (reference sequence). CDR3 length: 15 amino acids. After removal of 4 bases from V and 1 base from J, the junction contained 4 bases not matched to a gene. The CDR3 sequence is CASSTRDRENTEAFF. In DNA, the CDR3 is TGTGCCAGTAGTACTCGGGACAGGGAGAACACTGAAGCTTTCTTT.

Here the CDR3 reads CASSPTSGSYEQYF. DNA for the CDR3: TGTGCCAGCTCACCAACTAGCGGGAGTTACGAGCAGTACTTC. The gene calls are TRBV18 and TRBJ2-7; 11 bases line up with TRBD2. Germline values: CDR1 KGHSH, CDR2 LQKENI. The CDR3 sequence is 14 residues long. Trimming removed 2 bases from V and 4 bases from J; junction bases left unmatched: 1.

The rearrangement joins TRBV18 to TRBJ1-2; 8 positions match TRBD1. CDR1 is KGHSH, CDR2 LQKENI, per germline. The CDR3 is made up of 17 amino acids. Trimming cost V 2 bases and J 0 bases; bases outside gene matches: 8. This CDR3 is CASSPGQGRPANYGYTF. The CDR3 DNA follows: TGTGCCAGCTCACCAGGACAGGGTCGTCCCGCTAACTATGGCTACACCTTC.

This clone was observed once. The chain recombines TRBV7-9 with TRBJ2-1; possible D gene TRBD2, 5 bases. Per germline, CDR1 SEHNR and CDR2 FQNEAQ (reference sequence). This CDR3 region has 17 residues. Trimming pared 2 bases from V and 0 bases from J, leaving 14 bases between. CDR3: CASSLTRTGSSYNEQFF. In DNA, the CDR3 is TGTGCCAGCAGCTTAACACGAACGGGGAGCTCCTACAATGAGCAGTTCTTC.

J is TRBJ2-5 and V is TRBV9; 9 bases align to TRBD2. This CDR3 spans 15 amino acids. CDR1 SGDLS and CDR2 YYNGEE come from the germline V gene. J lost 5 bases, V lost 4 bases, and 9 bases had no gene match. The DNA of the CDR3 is TGTGCCAGCAGCCTGTCGCGGGAGGGCTTGGAGACCCAGTACTTC. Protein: CASSLSREGLETQYF. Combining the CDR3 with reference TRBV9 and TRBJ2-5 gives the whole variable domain DSGVTQTPKHLITATGQRVTLRCSPRSGDLSVYWYQQSLDQGLQFLIQYYNGEERAKGNILERFSAQQFPDLHSELNLSSLELGDSALYFCASSLSREGLETQYFGPGTRLLVL.

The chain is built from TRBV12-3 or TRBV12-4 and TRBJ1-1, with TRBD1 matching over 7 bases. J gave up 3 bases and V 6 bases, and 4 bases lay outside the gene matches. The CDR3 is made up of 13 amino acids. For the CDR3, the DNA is TGTGCCAGCAGAACAGGGGAACACACTGAAGCTTTCTTT. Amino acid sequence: CASRTGEHTEAFF.